What follows is one T cell receptor beta chain and its context. The source of the sample is a study of blood T cell repertoires in COVID-19. CDR1 and CDR2 from the germline V gene are LNHDA and SQIVND (reference sequence). V dropped 7 bases and J dropped 7 bases, with 17 bases sitting between them. This CDR3 comprises 14 residues. Sequencing used immunoSEQ multiplex PCR; TCRdb keeps in-frame clones, though not all of them. This sample yields about 74,000 clones, of which approximately 84% are seen a single time; around 35% belongs to the top ten. The chain couples TRBV19 to TRBJ1-5, with D uncertain. This receptor was obtained from a man between 65 and 85 years old with acute or convalescent COVID-19. Specimen: peripheral blood. The CDR3 sequence is CASIPRAVDQPQHF. The CDR3 DNA is TGTGCCAGTATCCCGAGGGCAGTTGACCAGCCCCAGCATTTT.